Below, one TCR beta chain is given with its context. Its antigen is currently unknown. The data are from a study of CD8+ T cells in alopecia areata. Sample treatment: oral pan-JAK inhibitor, 5-10 mg twice daily. Study-wide findings and caveats: On tofacitinib, scalp and blood still held many of the expanded lesional clones. Mice showed TCR sharing more clearly than patients did, possibly owing to HLA.

Germline CDR1 reads SGHNT; CDR2 reads YYREEE (reference sequence). The length of the CDR3 is 14 residues. Trimming shortened V by 1 base and J by 0 bases, and 7 bases separated the two germline ends. cDNA serving as the sequencing template came from extracted, reverse transcribed RNA. The repertoire was sequenced with immunoSEQ multiplex PCR; TCRdb's copy has only in-frame clones and lacks some. The sample has approximately 110,000 clones; 50% to 75% are singletons. This specimen consisted of CD8+ T cells sorted from blood, obtained at week 24, from a patient treated with tofacitinib. The chain employs TRBV5-4 and TRBJ1-1; D gene uncertain. The TCR sequence derives from a human donor with alopecia areata. Written as DNA, the CDR3 is TGTGCCAGCAGCTTGTGGGGTTTGAACACTGAAGCTTTCTTT. Its translation is CASSLWGLNTEAFF.